The 14 T cell receptor beta chains listed next were all sequenced from one sample in a study of prognosis after radiotherapy for stage I lung cancer. CDR3 of TCR beta was amplified from genomic DNA via a two-round multiplex PCR. Initially, in first-round PCR, primers specific to each TRBV and TRBJ gene were used. From the multiplex PCR reads, TCRdb called clonotypes with MiXCR, one entry per CDR3 protein. In the table there are almost 40,000 distinct CDR3 sequences, approximately 25% of which are singletons. Sequencing used PBMCs, obtained before or after stereotactic body radiation therapy (not recorded which). The receptor set was obtained from a donor aged 50 or older with non-small cell lung cancer.

Note on this clonotype: Possible read error: a much larger clone is one base away. The chain combines TRBV6-5 with TRBJ1-1; TRBD1 is a possible D gene (5 bases). The V gene's germline CDR1 is MNHEY and CDR2 SVGAGI. Trimming took 4 bases from V and 5 from J, leaving 11 bases between them. There are 13 residues in the CDR3. In DNA, the CDR3 is TGTGCCAGCAGTTCCAGCAGGGAAACTGAAGCTTTCTTT. This codes for CASSSSRETEAFF.

Many counts were recorded for this clonotype. The chain recombines TRBV10-3 with TRBJ2-3; D remains unclear. Per the germline V gene, CDR1 is ENHRY and CDR2 is SYGVKD. The CDR3 contains 13 residues. V lost 8 bases and J 0 bases, leaving 9 bases between the germline ends. CDR3 sequence reads: CAIAITSTDTQYF. CDR3 bases: TGTGCCATCGCAATCACCAGCACAGATACGCAGTATTTT.

The chain joins TRBV20-1 to TRBJ1-2, with D uncertain. Germline CDR1 DFQATT, CDR2 SNEGSKA (reference sequence). The V gene lost 2 bases and the J gene lost 3 bases, with 10 bases spanning the gap. The CDR3 consists of 13 residues. In nucleotides, the CDR3 is TGCAGTGCTAGAAGTATCGACCACTATGGCTACACCTTC. Its protein is CSARSIDHYGYTF.

This clonotype was found many times. V and J are TRBV20-1 and TRBJ1-1; TRBD1 might be the D (6 bases). Trimming left V 2 bases short and J 1 base short, with 11 bases between. The germline gives CDR1 DFQATT, CDR2 SNEGSKA (reference sequence). The CDR3 consists of 14 residues. CDR3 bases: TGCAGTGCTAGATCCGGGACACCGAACACTGAAGCTTTCTTT. Amino acid sequence: CSARSGTPNTEAFF.

This clonotype showed up many times. The chain combines TRBV7-3 with TRBJ2-2, with 9 bases fitting TRBD1. The V and J ends lost 5 bases and 7 bases, in that order; junction bases with no gene match: 8. Germline CDR1 is SGHTA and CDR2 is FQGTGA. There are 15 residues in the CDR3. CDR3 region: CASSHNRGQGGELFF. CDR3 bases: TGTGCCAGCAGCCACAACAGGGGGCAGGGCGGGGAGCTGTTTTTT.

This clonotype was seen repeatedly, ten times or more. This sequence joins TRBV6-1 and TRBJ1-1; 8 bases line up with TRBD1. This CDR3 is built from 12 residues. The trim removed 7 bases at V and 12 bases at J, leaving 10 bases unmatched. Per the germline V gene, CDR1 is MNHNS and CDR2 is SASEGT. The DNA for the CDR3 is TGTGCCAGCACCAAAGGACAGGGAGCAACTTTCTTT. Translated, it gives CASTKGQGATFF.

Ten or more counts support this clonotype. The chain links TRBV28 to TRBJ1-1, with D possibly TRBD1 on 6 matching bases. This CDR3 is 12 amino acids long. CDR1 and CDR2 from the germline V gene are MDHEN and SYDVKM. V lost 4 bases and J lost 11, with 14 bases in between. In nucleotides, the CDR3 is TGTGCCAGCAGTTGGAGGCAAAGGGGGGCTTTCTTT. Translating gives CASSWRQRGAFF.

A remark on this clonotype: A far bigger clonotype differs at one base, so this is likely a read error. This sequence joins TRBV6-2 or TRBV6-3 and TRBJ1-1, with D possibly being TRBD1 (6 bases). This CDR3 contains 15 residues. Germline values: CDR1 MNHEY, CDR2 SVGEGT. V lost 5 bases and J 1 base, leaving 14 bases between the germline ends. CDR3 sequence: CASSPWGQENTEAFF. CDR3 in DNA: TGTGCCAGCAGTCCCTGGGGGCAGGAGAACACTGAAGCTTTCTTT.

Of note for this clonotype: A much larger clone differs from this one at a single base, so this may be a read error. The chain uses TRBV6-2 or TRBV6-3 and TRBJ1-1, with D possibly matching TRBD1 (6 bases). CDR3 size: 14 residues. Germline CDR1 MNHEY, CDR2 SVGEGT. The CDR3 loop is CASSYSGANTQAFF. The CDR3 DNA reads as TGTGCCAGCAGTTACTCGGGGGCTAACACTCAAGCTTTCTTT.

This clonotype was counted many times. The rearrangement uses TRBV10-2 and TRBJ2-7, with D hard to call. V was cut by 5 bases and J by 5 bases, with 10 bases left in between. From germline, CDR1 is WSHSY and CDR2 SAAADI. The CDR3 sequence is 12 residues long. This chain's CDR3 is CASSHSTHEQYF. The DNA for the CDR3 is TGCGCCAGCAGTCATAGCACCCACGAGCAGTACTTC.

This clonotype showed up many times. The chain combines TRBV14 with TRBJ2-3; 8 nucleotides agree with TRBD1. V shed 2 bases, J shed 4 bases, and the junction held 8 bases outside the gene matches. The CDR3 contains 16 residues. Germline V gene lookup returns CDR1 SGHDN and CDR2 FVKESK. The CDR3 protein is CASSQIWTGMADTQYF. DNA for the CDR3: TGTGCCAGCAGCCAAATCTGGACAGGGATGGCAGATACGCAGTATTTT.

This clonotype has at least ten counts. The J gene is TRBJ2-7, the V gene TRBV28, with D hard to call. CDR3 length: 12 residues. CDR1 is MDHEN, CDR2 SYDVKM, per germline. V was shortened by 5 bases and J by 0 bases, with 5 bases between the two germline ends. CDR3 sequence reads: CASSGSSYEQYF. The CDR3 DNA follows: TGTGCCAGCAGTGGTAGCTCCTACGAGCAGTACTTC.

This chain connects TRBV28 to TRBJ2-3; a weak D match, TRBD2 (6 bases). The CDR3 contains 15 residues. Deletions cut 10 bases from V and 5 bases from J, with 22 bases between. Germline loops: CDR1 MDHEN, CDR2 SYDVKM. The CDR3: CATEELADRRDTQYF. For the CDR3, the DNA is TGTGCCACGGAGGAACTAGCAGATCGCAGAGATACGCAGTATTTT.

This clonotype was found many times. J is TRBJ2-1 and V is TRBV20-1; tentatively, D is TRBD1 or TRBD2 (6 bases each). The CDR3 length is 15 residues. V was clipped by 2 bases and J by 5 bases, with 16 bases between them. Germline loops: CDR1 DFQATT, CDR2 SNEGSKA (reference sequence). The CDR3 DNA is TGCAGTGCTAGATGGGGGGCGCGGATCGACAATGAGCAGTTCTTC. It is translated as CSARWGARIDNEQFF.